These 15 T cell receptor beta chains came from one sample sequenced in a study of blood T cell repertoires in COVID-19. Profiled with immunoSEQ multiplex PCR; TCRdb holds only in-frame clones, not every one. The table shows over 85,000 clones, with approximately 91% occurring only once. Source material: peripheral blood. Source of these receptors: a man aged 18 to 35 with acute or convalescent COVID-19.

The CDR3 nucleotides are TGTGCCAGTAGTACGGCACGGACAGGGAATTATTCACCCCTCCACTTT. This translates into CASSTARTGNYSPLHF. The chain recombines TRBV19 with TRBJ1-6; TRBD1 aligns across 8 bases. This CDR3 region has 16 residues. Trimming cost V 4 bases and J 8 bases; bases outside gene matches: 10. Germline V CDR1 and CDR2: LNHDA, SQIVND (reference sequence).

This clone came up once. The CDR3, as DNA: TGTGCCAGCTCACCCGGACAGGGAGATCAGCCCCAGCATTTT. Translated: CASSPGQGDQPQHF. This rearrangement joins TRBV18 to TRBJ1-5; TRBD1 agrees at 8 bases. Germline lookup yields CDR1 KGHSH and CDR2 LQKENI. V shed 3 bases and J 5 bases; nucleotides not matched to a gene: 3. The CDR3 covers 14 residues.

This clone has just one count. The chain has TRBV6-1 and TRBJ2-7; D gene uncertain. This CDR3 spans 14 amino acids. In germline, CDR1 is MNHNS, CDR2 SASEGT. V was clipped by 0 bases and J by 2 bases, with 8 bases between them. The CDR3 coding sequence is TGTGCCAGCAGTGAAGCGAGTACTACCTACGAGCAGTACTTC. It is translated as CASSEASTTYEQYF.

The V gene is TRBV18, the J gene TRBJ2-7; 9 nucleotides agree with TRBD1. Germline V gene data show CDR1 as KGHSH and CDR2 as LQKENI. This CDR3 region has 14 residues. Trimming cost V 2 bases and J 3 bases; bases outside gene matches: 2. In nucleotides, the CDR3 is TGTGCCAGCTCACCAAGGGACAGGGACTACGAGCAGTACTTC. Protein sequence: CASSPRDRDYEQYF.

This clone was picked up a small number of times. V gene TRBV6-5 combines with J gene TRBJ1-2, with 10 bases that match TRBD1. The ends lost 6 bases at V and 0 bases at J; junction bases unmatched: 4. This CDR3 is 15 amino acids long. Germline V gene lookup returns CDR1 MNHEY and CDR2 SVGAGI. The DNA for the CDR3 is TGTGCCAGCAGGGCCGGGACAGGGGCTAACTATGGCTACACCTTC. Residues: CASRAGTGANYGYTF.

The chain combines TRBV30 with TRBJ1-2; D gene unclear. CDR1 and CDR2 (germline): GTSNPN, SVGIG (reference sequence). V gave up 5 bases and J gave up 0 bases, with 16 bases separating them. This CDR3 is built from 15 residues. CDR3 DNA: TGTGCCTGGGGTAAACATGCTACAGCTAACTATGGCTACACCTTC. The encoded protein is CAWGKHATANYGYTF.

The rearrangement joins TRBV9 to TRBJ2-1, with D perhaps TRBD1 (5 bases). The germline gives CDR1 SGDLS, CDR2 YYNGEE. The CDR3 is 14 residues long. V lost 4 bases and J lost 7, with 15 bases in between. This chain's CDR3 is CASSSSAGWNEQFF. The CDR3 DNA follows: TGTGCCAGCAGCTCCTCGGCAGGGTGGAATGAGCAGTTCTTC.

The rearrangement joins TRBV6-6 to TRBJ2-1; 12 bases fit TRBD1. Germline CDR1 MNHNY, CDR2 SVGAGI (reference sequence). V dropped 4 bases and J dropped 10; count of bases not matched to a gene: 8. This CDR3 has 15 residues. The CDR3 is CASSLRGQGAWEQFF. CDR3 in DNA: TGTGCCAGCAGTTTACGGGGACAGGGGGCATGGGAGCAGTTCTTC.

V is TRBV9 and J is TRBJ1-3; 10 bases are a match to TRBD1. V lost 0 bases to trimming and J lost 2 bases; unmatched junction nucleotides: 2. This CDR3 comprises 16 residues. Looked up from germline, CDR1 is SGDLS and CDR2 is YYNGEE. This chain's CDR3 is CASSVEGQGTGNTIYF. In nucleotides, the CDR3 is TGTGCCAGCAGCGTAGAGGGACAGGGGACTGGAAACACCATATATTTT.

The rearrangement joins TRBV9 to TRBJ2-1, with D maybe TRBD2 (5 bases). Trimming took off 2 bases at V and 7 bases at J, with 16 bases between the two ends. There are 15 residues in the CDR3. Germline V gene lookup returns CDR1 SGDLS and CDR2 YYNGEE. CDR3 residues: CASSVNPSSINEQFF. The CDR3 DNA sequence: TGTGCCAGCAGCGTTAATCCTTCTAGCATAAATGAGCAGTTCTTC.

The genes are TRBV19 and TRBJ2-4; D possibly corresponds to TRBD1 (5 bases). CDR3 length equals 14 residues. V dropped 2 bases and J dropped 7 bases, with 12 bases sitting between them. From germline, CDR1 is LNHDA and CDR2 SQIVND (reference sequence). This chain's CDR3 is CASSISQGVNIQYF. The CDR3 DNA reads TGTGCCAGTAGTATAAGCCAGGGTGTGAACATTCAGTACTTC.

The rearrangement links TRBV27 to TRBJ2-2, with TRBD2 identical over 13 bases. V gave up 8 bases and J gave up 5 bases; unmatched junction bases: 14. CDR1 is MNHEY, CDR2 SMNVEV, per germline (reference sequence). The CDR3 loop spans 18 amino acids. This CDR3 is CASSMMGGLAGRTGELFF. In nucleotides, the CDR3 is TGTGCCAGCTCAATGATGGGGGGACTAGCGGGAAGAACCGGGGAGCTGTTTTTT.

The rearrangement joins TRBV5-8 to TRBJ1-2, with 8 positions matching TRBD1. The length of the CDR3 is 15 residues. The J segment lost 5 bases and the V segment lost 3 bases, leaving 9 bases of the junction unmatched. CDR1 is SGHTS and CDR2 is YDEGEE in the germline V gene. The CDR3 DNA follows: TGTGCCAGCAGCTCGAGAGTCGGGACAGGATATGGCTACACCTTC. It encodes CASSSRVGTGYGYTF.

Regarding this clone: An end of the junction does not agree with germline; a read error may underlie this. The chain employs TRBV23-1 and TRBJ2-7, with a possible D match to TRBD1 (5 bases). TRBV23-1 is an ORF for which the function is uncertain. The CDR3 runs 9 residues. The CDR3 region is CASSQGVLF. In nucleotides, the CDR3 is TGCGCCAGCAGCCAGGGTGTTCTCTTC.

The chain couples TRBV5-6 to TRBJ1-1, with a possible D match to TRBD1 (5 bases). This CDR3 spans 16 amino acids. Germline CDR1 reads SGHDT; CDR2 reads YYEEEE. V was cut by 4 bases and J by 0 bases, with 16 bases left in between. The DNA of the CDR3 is TGTGCCAGCAGCCCATTAGGGGATAGTCTGAACACTGAAGCTTTCTTT. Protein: CASSPLGDSLNTEAFF.